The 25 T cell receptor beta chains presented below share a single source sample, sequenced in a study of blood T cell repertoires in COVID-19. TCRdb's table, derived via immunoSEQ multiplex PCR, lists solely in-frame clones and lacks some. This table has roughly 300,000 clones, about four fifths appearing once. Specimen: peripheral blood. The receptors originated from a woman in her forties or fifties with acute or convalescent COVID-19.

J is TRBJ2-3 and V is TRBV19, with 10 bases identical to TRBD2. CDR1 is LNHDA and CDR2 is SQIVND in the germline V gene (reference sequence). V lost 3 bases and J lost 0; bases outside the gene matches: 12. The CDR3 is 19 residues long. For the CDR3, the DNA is TGTGCCAGTAGTATTACCAGCGGGGGGGTTCTATCTAGCACAGATACGCAGTATTTT. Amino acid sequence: CASSITSGGVLSSTDTQYF. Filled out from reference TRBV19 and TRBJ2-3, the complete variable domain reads DGGITQSPKYLFRKEGQNVTLSCEQNLNHDAMYWYRQDPGQGLRLIYYSQIVNDFQKGDIAEGYSVSREKKESFPLTVTSAQKNPTAFYLCASSITSGGVLSSTDTQYFGPGTRLTVL.

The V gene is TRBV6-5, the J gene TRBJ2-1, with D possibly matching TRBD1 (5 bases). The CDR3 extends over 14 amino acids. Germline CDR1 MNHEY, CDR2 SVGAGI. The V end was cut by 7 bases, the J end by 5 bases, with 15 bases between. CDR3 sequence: CASTLRVRDNEQFF. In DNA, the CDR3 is TGTGCCAGCACCCTCAGGGTAAGAGACAATGAGCAGTTCTTC.

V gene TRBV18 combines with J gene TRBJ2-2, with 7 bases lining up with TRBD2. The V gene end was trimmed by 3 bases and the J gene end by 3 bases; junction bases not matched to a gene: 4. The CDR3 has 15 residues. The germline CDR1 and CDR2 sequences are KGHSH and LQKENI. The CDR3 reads CASSPRAGDTGELFF. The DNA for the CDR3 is TGTGCCAGCTCACCGAGGGCGGGAGACACCGGGGAGCTGTTTTTT.

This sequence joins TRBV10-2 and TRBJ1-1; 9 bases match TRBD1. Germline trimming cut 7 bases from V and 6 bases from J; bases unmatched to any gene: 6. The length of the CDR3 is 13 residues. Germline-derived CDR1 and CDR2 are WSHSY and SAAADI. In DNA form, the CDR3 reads TGCGCCAGCACTATGGACAGGGGCGCTGAAGCTTTCTTT. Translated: CASTMDRGAEAFF.

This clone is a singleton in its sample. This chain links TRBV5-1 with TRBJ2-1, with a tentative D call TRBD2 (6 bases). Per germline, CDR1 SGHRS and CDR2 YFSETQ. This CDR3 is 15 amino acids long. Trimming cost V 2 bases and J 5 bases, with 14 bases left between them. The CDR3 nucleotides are TGCGCCAGCAGCTTCTCCCGACTAGAAGACAATGAGCAGTTCTTC. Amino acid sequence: CASSFSRLEDNEQFF.

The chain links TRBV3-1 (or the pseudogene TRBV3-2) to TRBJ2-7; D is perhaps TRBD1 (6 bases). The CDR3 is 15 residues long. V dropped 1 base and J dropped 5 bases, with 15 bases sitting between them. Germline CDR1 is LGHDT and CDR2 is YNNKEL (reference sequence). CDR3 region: CASSQGGLTSDEQYV. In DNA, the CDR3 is TGTGCCAGCAGCCAAGGGGGGCTGACCTCGGACGAGCAGTACGTC.

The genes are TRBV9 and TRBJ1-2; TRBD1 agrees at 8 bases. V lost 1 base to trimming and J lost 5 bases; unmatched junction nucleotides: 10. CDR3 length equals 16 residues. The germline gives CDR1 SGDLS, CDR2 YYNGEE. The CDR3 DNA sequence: TGTGCCAGCAGCGTAACCGGACAGGGTCATAGGTATGGCTACACCTTC. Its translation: CASSVTGQGHRYGYTF.

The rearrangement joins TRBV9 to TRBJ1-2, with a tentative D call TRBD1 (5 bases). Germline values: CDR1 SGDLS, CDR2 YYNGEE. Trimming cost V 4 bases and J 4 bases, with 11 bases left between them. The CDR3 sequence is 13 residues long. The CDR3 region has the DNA TGTGCCAGCAGCCTTGGAGGGGTCTATGGCTACACCTTC. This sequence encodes CASSLGGVYGYTF.

The CDR3 loop reads CASSEGQGMNTGELFF. The CDR3 nucleotides are TGTGCCAGCAGCGAGGGACAGGGGATGAACACCGGGGAGCTGTTTTTT. V is TRBV9 and J is TRBJ2-2, with 10 positions matching TRBD1. V lost 3 bases, J lost 1 base, and 3 bases stayed unmatched. The CDR3 contains 16 residues. The germline gives CDR1 SGDLS, CDR2 YYNGEE.

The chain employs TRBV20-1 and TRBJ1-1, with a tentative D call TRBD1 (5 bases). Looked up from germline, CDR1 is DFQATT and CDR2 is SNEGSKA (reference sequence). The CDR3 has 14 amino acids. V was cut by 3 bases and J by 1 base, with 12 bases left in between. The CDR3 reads CSASFLTGNTEAFF. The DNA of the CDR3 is TGCAGTGCTAGTTTCCTCACAGGGAACACTGAAGCTTTCTTT.

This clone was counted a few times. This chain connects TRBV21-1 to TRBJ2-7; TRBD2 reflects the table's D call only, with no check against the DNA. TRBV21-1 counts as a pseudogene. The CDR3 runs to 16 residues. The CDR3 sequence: CASSKKGLAGTHEQYF. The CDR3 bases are TGTGCCAGCAGCAAAAAAGGACTAGCGGGAACCCACGAGCAGTACTTC.

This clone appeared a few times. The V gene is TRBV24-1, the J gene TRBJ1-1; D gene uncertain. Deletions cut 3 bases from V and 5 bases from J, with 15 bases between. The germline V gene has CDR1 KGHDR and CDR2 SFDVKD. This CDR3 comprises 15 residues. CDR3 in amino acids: CATSDARGRRTEAFF. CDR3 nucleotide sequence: TGTGCCACCAGTGATGCCCGCGGGAGGCGGACTGAAGCTTTCTTT.

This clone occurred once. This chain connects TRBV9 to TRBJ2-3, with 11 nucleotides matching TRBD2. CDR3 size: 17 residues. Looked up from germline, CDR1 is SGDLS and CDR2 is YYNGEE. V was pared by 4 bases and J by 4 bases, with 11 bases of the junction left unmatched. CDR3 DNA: TGTGCCAGCAGCCCTCCCCCCACTAGCGGGGGTTCAGATACGCAGTATTTT. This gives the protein CASSPPPTSGGSDTQYF.

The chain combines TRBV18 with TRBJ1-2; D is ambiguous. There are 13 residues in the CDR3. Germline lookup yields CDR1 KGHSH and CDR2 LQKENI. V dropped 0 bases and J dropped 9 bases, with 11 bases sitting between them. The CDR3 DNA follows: TGTGCCAGCTCACCACCGGGCAGTCTACGCTACACCTTC. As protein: CASSPPGSLRYTF.

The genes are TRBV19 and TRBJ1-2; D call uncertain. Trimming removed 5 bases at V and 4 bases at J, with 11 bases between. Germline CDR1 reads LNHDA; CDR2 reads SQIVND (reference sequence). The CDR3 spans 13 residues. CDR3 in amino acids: CASSESGSYGYTF. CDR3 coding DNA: TGTGCCAGTAGTGAGTCAGGCTCCTATGGCTACACCTTC.

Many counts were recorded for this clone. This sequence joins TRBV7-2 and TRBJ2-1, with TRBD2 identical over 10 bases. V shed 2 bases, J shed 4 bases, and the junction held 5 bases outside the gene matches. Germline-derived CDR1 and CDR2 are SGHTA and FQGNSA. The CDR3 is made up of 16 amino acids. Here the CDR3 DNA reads TGTGCCAGCAGCTTATCACTAGCGGGACCTTACAATGAGCAGTTCTTC. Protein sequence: CASSLSLAGPYNEQFF.

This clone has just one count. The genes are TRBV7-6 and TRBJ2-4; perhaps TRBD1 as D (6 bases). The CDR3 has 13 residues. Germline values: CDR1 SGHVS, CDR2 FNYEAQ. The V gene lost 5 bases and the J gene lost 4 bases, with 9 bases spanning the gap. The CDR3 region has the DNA TGTGCCAGCAGCCAGGACAGTAAAAACATTCAGTACTTC. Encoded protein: CASSQDSKNIQYF.

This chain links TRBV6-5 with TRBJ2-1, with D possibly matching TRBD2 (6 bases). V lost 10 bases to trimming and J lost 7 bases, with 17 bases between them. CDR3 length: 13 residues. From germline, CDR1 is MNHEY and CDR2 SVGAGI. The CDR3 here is CATLDGGSNEQFF. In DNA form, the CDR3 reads TGTGCCACCCTAGATGGGGGGAGTAATGAGCAGTTCTTC.

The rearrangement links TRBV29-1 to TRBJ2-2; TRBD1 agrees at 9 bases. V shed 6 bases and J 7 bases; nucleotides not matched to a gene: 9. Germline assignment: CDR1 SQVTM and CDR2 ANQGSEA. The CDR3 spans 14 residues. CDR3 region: CSVQQGANGGELFF. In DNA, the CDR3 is TGCAGCGTACAACAGGGGGCGAATGGCGGGGAGCTGTTTTTT.

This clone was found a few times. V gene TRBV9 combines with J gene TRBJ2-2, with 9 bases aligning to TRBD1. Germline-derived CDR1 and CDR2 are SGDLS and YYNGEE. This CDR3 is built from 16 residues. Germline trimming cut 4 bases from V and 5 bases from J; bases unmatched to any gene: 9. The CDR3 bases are TGTGCCAGCAGCCCAAGGACAGGGGAGGGGACCGGGGAGCTGTTTTTT. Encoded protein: CASSPRTGEGTGELFF.

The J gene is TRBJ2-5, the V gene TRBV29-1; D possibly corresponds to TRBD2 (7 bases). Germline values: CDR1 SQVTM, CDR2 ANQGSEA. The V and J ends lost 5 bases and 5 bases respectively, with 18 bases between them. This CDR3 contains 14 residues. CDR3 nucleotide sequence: TGCAGCGTTTCTTTGGGGGGGGGCATTGAGACCCAGTACTTC. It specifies CSVSLGGGIETQYF.

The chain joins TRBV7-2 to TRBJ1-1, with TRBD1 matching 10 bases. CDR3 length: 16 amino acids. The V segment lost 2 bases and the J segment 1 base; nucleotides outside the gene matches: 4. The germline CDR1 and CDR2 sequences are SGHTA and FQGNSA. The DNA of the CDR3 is TGTGCCAGCAGCTTACCCCGGGACAGGGGGAACACTGAAGCTTTCTTT. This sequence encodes CASSLPRDRGNTEAFF.

CDR3 protein: CAISEVVAGGNTEAFF. CDR3 coding DNA: TGTGCCATCAGTGAGGTAGTGGCAGGGGGAAACACTGAAGCTTTCTTT. V is TRBV10-3 and J is TRBJ1-1; TRBD1 agrees at 7 bases. The V segment lost 2 bases and the J segment 2 bases; nucleotides outside the gene matches: 8. This CDR3 comprises 16 residues. The germline gives CDR1 ENHRY, CDR2 SYGVKD.

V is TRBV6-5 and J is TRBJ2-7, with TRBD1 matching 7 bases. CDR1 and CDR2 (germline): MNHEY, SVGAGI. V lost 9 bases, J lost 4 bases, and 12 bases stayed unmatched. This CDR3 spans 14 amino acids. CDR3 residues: CASAYRDRQYEQYF. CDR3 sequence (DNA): TGTGCCAGTGCTTACCGGGACAGACAATACGAGCAGTACTTC.

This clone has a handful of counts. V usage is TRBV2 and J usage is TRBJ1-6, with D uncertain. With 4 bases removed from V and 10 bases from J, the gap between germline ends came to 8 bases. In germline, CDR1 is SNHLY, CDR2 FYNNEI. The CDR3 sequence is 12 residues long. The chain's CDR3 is CASSASYSPLHF. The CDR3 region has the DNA TGTGCCAGCAGTGCGAGTTACTCACCCCTCCACTTT.